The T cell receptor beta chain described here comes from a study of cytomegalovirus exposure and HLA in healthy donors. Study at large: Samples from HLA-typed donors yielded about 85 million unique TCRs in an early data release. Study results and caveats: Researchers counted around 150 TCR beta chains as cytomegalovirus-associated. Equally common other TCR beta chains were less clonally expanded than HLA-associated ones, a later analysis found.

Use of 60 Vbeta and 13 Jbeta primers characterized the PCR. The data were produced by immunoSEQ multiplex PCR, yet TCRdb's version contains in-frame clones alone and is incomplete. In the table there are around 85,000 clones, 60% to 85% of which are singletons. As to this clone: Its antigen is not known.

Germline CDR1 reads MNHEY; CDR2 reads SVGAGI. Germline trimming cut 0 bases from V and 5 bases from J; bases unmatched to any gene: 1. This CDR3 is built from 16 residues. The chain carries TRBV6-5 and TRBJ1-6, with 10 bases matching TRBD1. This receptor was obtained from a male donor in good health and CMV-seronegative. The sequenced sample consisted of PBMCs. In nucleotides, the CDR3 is TGTGCCAGCAGTTACTCCGGGACAGGGGATAATTCACCCCTCCACTTT. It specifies CASSYSGTGDNSPLHF.